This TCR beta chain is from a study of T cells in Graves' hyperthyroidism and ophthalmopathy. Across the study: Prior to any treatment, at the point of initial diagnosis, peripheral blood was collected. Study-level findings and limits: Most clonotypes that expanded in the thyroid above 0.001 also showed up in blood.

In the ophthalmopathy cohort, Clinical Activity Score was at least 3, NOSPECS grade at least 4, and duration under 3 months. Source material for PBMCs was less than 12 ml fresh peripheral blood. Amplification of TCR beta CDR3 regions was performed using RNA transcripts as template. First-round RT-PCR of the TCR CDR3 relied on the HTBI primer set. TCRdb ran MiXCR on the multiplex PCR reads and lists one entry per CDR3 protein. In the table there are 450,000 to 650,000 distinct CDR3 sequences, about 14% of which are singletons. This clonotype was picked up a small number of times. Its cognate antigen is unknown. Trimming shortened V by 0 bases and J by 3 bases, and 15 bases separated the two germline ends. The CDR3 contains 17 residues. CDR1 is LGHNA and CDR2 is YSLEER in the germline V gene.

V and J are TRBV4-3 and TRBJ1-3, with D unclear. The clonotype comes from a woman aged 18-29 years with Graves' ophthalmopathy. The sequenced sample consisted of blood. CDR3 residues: CASSQDSYGLGGNTIYF. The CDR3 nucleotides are TGCGCCAGCAGCCAAGATAGTTACGGCCTGGGTGGAAACACCATATATTTT.